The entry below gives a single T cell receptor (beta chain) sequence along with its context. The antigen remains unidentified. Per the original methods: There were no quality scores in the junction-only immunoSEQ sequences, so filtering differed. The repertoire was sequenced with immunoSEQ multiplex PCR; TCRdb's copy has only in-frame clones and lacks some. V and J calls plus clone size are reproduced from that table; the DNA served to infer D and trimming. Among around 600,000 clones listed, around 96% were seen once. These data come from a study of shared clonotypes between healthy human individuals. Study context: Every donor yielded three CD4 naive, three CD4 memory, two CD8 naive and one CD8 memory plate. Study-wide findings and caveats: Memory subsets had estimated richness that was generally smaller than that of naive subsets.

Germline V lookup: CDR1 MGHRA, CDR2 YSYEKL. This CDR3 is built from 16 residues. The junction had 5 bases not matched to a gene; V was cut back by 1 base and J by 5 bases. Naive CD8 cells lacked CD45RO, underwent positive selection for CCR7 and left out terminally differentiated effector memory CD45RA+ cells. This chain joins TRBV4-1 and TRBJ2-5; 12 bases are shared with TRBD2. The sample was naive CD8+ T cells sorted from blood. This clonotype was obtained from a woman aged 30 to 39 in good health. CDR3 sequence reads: CASSQGLAGGEETQYF. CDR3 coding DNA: TGCGCCAGCAGCCAAGGGCTAGCGGGAGGGGAGGAGACCCAGTACTTC.